This TCR beta chain was sequenced during a study of regulatory and conventional T cells in RAG deficiency. Worth noting for this clone: Its specificity is unknown.

Patients had RAG deficiency: one SCID, two Omenn, a few CID/atypical SCID. The assay was immunoSEQ multiplex PCR, and TCRdb's table has in-frame clones only and misses some. The table shows more than 5,000 clones, with around 92% occurring only once. Regarding the study as a whole: Compared with controls, unique Treg TCR beta sequences dropped about 100-fold in Omenn syndrome and CID/AS. Shannon entropy was markedly lower and Simpson indices higher in RAG-deficient patients than control T-cell subsets.

Sequenced sample: CD8+ T cells sorted from blood. This clonotype was obtained from a human donor with RAG deficiency presenting as severe combined immunodeficiency.

The CDR3 nucleotides are TGTGCCAGCAGCTCGGGATACTATGGCTACACCTTC. Translating gives CASSSGYYGYTF. V and J are TRBV7-2 and TRBJ1-2; no reliable D call. There are 12 residues in the CDR3. The V gene's germline CDR1 is SGHTA and CDR2 FQGNSA. Trimming left V 4 bases short and J 3 bases short, with 6 bases between.